This T cell receptor (beta chain) was retrieved from a study of T cell repertoires in aging, cancer and after chemotherapy (dated by TCRdb to the late 2010s). For the study in its entirety: Donors spanned six age groups from 30 or younger to 70 or older, with at least three individuals per group. TCR repertoires from healthy donor controls were recorded over periods of several months to years and showed clear clonal overlap between repeated samplings. To look at immunoaging and at how T cells reconstitute after chemotherapy, the study profiled TCR beta repertoires in peripheral blood from both healthy donors and cancer patients. Alongside some 96 healthy donors serving as a reference group, the cohort included some 220 cancer patients, of whom more than 90 had hematological cancers and 120 to 130 had solid cancers. The complete dataset included approximately 10 million TCR reads. Broader findings and caveats from the paper: In healthy donors, the drop in TCR diversity with age came mainly from a loss of richness, whereas in cancer patients a loss of evenness also played a part. It was noted by the authors that conclusions about immunological memory after chemotherapy cannot be drawn from the repertoire data. Significantly lower blood TCR diversity and higher clonality were observed in untreated patients with hematological or solid cancers than in age-matched healthy donors. An increase in median generation probability over the chemotherapy interval was observed in both cancer cohorts, suggesting that the repertoire was reconstituted through rebound thymic output.

TCR beta rearrangements were amplified from genomic DNA isolated from peripheral blood, not from sorted cells or RNA. Based on the germline V gene (reference sequence), the CDR1 and CDR2 sequences are GTSNPN and SVGIG. Reading from cysteine to phenylalanine, the CDR3 counts 14 amino acids. The only DNA kept is the CDR3, 42 bases in frame from the first base. At the junction V is shortened by 2 bases and J by 8 bases; bases outside the gene matches: 11. Rearranged TRB sequences spanning V, D and J segments were amplified in a multiplex touch-down PCR with a mixed TRB-A/B primer pool. Two consecutive PCR reactions with Phusion HS II polymerase added Illumina adapters and sample indices to the amplicons. The amplicons were purified from gel with the NucleoSpin Gel and PCR Clean-up kit and then assessed with Qubit and an Agilent 2100 Bioanalyzer. The libraries were sequenced on an Illumina MiSeq with 600-cycle, single-indexed, paired-end runs. The source study handled its data this way. MiXCR versions 2.12 and 3.0.5 were used to process TRB sequences. Each unique CDR3 nucleotide sequence counted as one clone, and only productive sequences with at least two reads were retained. The repertoire metrics were Shannon diversity, evenness, clonality (calculated as one minus evenness), and diversity profiles parameterized by alpha from 0 to 5. The IGoR algorithm was used to compute generation probabilities of clones in paired pre- and post-chemotherapy samples. TCRdb reworked the public reads: Q25 trimming with fastp, MiXCR clone assembly, productive beta chains retained. Entries are consolidated by CDR3 protein sequence, retaining the most common genes and DNA. TCRdb's processing, not the study's, gives the V and J calls here. The sample table lists about 10,000 distinct CDR3 sequences, roughly a quarter of them with a count of one. The top ten constitute about 2.1% of the sample.

This clonotype is identified as medium-sized (0.01 to 0.1%). Its antigen remains undetermined. No base quality information exists; no much larger clone differs at one position. Sequenced: blood. The sequence is built from TRBV30 and TRBJ1-1, and 7 junctional nucleotides match TRBD1. The receptor was derived from a human donor in good health. Read as DNA, the sequence is TGTGCCTGGAGTAGGACAGGAGTGAAAAAAGAAGCTTTCTTT. The translation is CAWSRTGVKKEAFF.